The 25 T cell receptor beta chains below were found in one sample sequenced in a study of blood T cell repertoires in COVID-19. The assay was immunoSEQ multiplex PCR, and TCRdb's table has in-frame clones only and misses some. The data hold approximately 330,000 clones, with around 89% observed a single time. Sequenced input: peripheral blood. The receptor set was obtained from a woman in her fifties or sixties with active or convalescent COVID-19.

The genes are TRBV29-1 and TRBJ1-1; TRBD1 aligns across 7 bases. The CDR3 spans 14 residues. The junction had 10 bases not matched to a gene; V was cut back by 6 bases and J by 3 bases. Germline CDR1 SQVTM, CDR2 ANQGSEA. The CDR3 spells CSVAPRDSYTEAFF. CDR3 in DNA: TGCAGCGTCGCTCCCCGGGACAGTTACACTGAAGCTTTCTTT.

The genes are TRBV5-5 and TRBJ1-3, with 7 bases matching TRBD1. CDR1 and CDR2 (germline): SGHKS, YYEKEE (reference sequence). The CDR3 is made up of 19 amino acids. V was pared by 0 bases and J by 4 bases, with 16 bases of the junction left unmatched. CDR3 protein: CASSLELEGTAALGNTIYF. In DNA form, the CDR3 reads TGTGCCAGCAGCTTGGAGCTAGAGGGGACAGCTGCTCTAGGAAACACCATATATTTT.

The V call is TRBV5-4, the J call TRBJ2-1; 8 bases align to TRBD2. The CDR3 is 15 residues long. Unmatched junction bases numbered 7, after V lost 4 bases and J lost 4 bases. CDR1 is SGHNT and CDR2 is YYREEE in the germline V gene (reference sequence). CDR3: CASSKGGGTYNEQFF. The CDR3 region has the DNA TGTGCCAGCAGCAAGGGCGGGGGGACGTACAATGAGCAGTTCTTC.

This sequence joins TRBV6-5 and TRBJ1-1, with 7 positions matching TRBD1. V trimming: 8 bases; J trimming: 4 bases; junction bases outside the gene matches: 13. The CDR3 length is 15 residues. Germline V gives CDR1 MNHEY, CDR2 SVGAGI. The CDR3 region is CASRRPAGGATEAFF. CDR3 DNA: TGTGCCAGCCGGAGGCCGGCAGGGGGTGCCACTGAAGCTTTCTTT.

The chain carries TRBV3-1 (or the pseudogene TRBV3-2) and TRBJ1-5; D possibly corresponds to TRBD1 (6 bases). CDR3 size: 14 residues. Germline assignment: CDR1 LGHDT and CDR2 YNNKEL (reference sequence). V was trimmed by 1 base and J by 6 bases, leaving 10 bases between them. This chain's CDR3 is CASSQAGVGQPQHF. The CDR3 nucleotides read TGTGCCAGCAGCCAAGCAGGGGTCGGTCAGCCCCAGCATTTT.

This clone is a singleton in its sample. The genes are TRBV27 and TRBJ2-5; the D gene is possibly TRBD2 (6 bases). V was clipped by 2 bases and J by 5 bases, with 12 bases between them. Germline-derived CDR1 and CDR2 are MNHEY and SMNVEV (reference sequence). CDR3 length equals 14 residues. In DNA, the CDR3 is TGTGCCAGCAGTTTAAGGCTAGGGAGGGAGACCCAGTACTTC. Translated: CASSLRLGRETQYF.

The chain links TRBV19 to TRBJ1-2, with D hard to call. This CDR3 comprises 13 residues. Trimming stripped 0 bases from V and 10 bases from J, with 12 bases between. The germline V gene encodes CDR1 LNHDA and CDR2 SQIVND (reference sequence). CDR3 region: CASSIDPGFDYTF. In DNA, the CDR3 is TGTGCCAGTAGTATAGATCCCGGGTTTGACTACACCTTC. The complete variable domain, with remaining parts taken from reference TRBV19 and TRBJ1-2, reads DGGITQSPKYLFRKEGQNVTLSCEQNLNHDAMYWYRQDPGQGLRLIYYSQIVNDFQKGDIAEGYSVSREKKESFPLTVTSAQKNPTAFYLCASSIDPGFDYTFGSGTRLTVV.

The V gene is TRBV4-3, the J gene TRBJ1-6; D may be TRBD1 (5 bases). CDR1 is LGHNA and CDR2 is YSLEER in the germline V gene. Trimming left V 2 bases short and J 2 bases short, with 10 bases between. This CDR3 is built from 16 residues. In DNA form, the CDR3 reads TGCGCCAGCAGCCAACAAACGACAGCCTATAATTCACCCCTCCACTTT. This sequence encodes CASSQQTTAYNSPLHF.

The chain uses TRBV7-9 and TRBJ2-7, with TRBD1 identical over 7 bases. V gave up 0 bases and J gave up 5 bases; unmatched junction bases: 4. CDR3 length equals 14 residues. The germline V gene encodes CDR1 SEHNR and CDR2 FQNEAQ (reference sequence). CDR3 sequence reads: CASSLAPDRDEQYF. CDR3 sequence (DNA): TGTGCCAGCAGCTTAGCCCCCGACAGGGACGAGCAGTACTTC. Together with reference TRBV7-9 and TRBJ2-7, the CDR3 gives the full variable domain: DTGVSQNPRHKITKRGQNVTFRCDPISEHNRLYWYRQTLGQGPEFLTYFQNEAQLEKSRLLSDRFSAERPKGSFSTLEIQRTEQGDSAMYLCASSLAPDRDEQYFGPGTRLTVT.

The chain is built from TRBV7-3 and TRBJ2-1; a possible D gene is TRBD2 (7 bases). This CDR3 is built from 19 residues. V lost 5 bases and J lost 0, with 23 bases in between. Germline CDR1 and CDR2: SGHTA and FQGTGA. CDR3 amino acids: CASSGGAFDSRSSYNEQFF. The CDR3 region has the DNA TGTGCCAGCAGCGGGGGGGCTTTCGACAGCCGGAGCTCCTACAATGAGCAGTTCTTC.

The chain uses TRBV7-9 and TRBJ1-4; D is possibly TRBD1 (5 bases). CDR1 is SEHNR, CDR2 FQNEAQ, per germline (reference sequence). With 1 base removed from V and 8 bases from J, the gap between germline ends came to 14 bases. CDR3 length: 15 residues. The CDR3 is CASSLVRVLEEKLFF. The CDR3, as DNA: TGTGCCAGCAGCTTAGTCAGGGTGCTGGAAGAAAAACTGTTTTTT. Full variable domain (rest looked up from reference TRBV7-9 and TRBJ1-4): DTGVSQNPRHKITKRGQNVTFRCDPISEHNRLYWYRQTLGQGPEFLTYFQNEAQLEKSRLLSDRFSAERPKGSFSTLEIQRTEQGDSAMYLCASSLVRVLEEKLFFGSGTQLSVL.

The CDR3 DNA is TGCAGTGCTTCCGACAGGCCTGAGGTCACCTTC. As protein: CSASDRPEVTF. The chain employs TRBV20-1 and TRBJ1-2, with a possible D match to TRBD1 (6 bases). CDR3 size: 11 residues. Germline CDR1 and CDR2: DFQATT and SNEGSKA (reference sequence). The V and J ends lost 5 bases and 13 bases respectively, with 17 bases between them.

The chain uses TRBV7-3 and TRBJ2-3; D may be TRBD2 (6 bases). The CDR3 has 16 amino acids. CDR1 SGHTA and CDR2 FQGTGA come from the germline V gene. The germline V and J ends were trimmed by 5 bases and 0 bases, with 15 bases remaining between them. The CDR3 region is CASSRGLTPSTDTQYF. Written as DNA, the CDR3 is TGTGCCAGCAGCCGTGGACTAACCCCTAGCACAGATACGCAGTATTTT.

DNA of the CDR3: TGTGCCAGCAGCCCCTACGACAGGGTGAACACTGAAGCTTTCTTT. Translation gives CASSPYDRVNTEAFF. The gene calls are TRBV5-4 and TRBJ1-1; 7 bases map to TRBD1. There are 15 residues in the CDR3. V was pared by 4 bases and J by 0 bases, with 6 bases of the junction left unmatched. Germline values: CDR1 SGHNT, CDR2 YYREEE (reference sequence).

V usage is TRBV2 and J usage is TRBJ2-3; 8 bases match TRBD1. Trimming at V came to 4 bases and at J to 0 bases, leaving 6 bases not matched to a gene. The CDR3 contains 16 residues. Germline V CDR1 and CDR2: SNHLY, FYNNEI. CDR3 coding DNA: TGTGCCAGCAGTGCCAGGACAGGGAGGAGCACAGATACGCAGTATTTT. Amino acids: CASSARTGRSTDTQYF. The whole variable domain, filled in from reference TRBV2 and TRBJ2-3, reads EPEVTQTPSHQVTQMGQEVILRCVPISNHLYFYWYRQILGQKVEFLVSFYNNEISEKSEIFDDQFSVERPDGSNFTLKIRSTKLEDSAMYFCASSARTGRSTDTQYFGPGTRLTVL.

CDR3: CAISGESGSPLHF. In nucleotides, the CDR3 is TGTGCCATCAGTGGAGAATCCGGTTCACCCCTCCACTTT. The rearrangement uses TRBV10-3 and TRBJ1-6; D is uncertain. Trimming left V 4 bases short and J 9 bases short, with 10 bases between. The CDR3 totals 13 residues. CDR1 is ENHRY, CDR2 SYGVKD, per germline.

The rearrangement uses TRBV19 and TRBJ1-6; 7 positions match TRBD1. The CDR3 contains 13 residues. J lost 9 bases, V lost 7 bases, and 6 bases had no gene match. In germline, CDR1 is LNHDA, CDR2 SQIVND (reference sequence). The CDR3 DNA reads TGTGCCAGTAATGACAGGGTTGGTTCACCCCTCCACTTT. Protein product: CASNDRVGSPLHF. Full variable domain (remainder filled in from reference TRBV19 and TRBJ1-6): DGGITQSPKYLFRKEGQNVTLSCEQNLNHDAMYWYRQDPGQGLRLIYYSQIVNDFQKGDIAEGYSVSREKKESFPLTVTSAQKNPTAFYLCASNDRVGSPLHFGNGTRLTVT.

The DNA for the CDR3 is TGTGCCAGCAGCGTCACCCCGGGACTCTCTGGAAACACCATATATTTT. Residues: CASSVTPGLSGNTIYF. The genes are TRBV9 and TRBJ1-3; tentatively, D is TRBD1 (5 bases). The V and J ends lost 2 bases and 0 bases respectively, with 12 bases between them. The CDR3 consists of 16 residues. The V gene's germline CDR1 is SGDLS and CDR2 YYNGEE.

This chain joins TRBV2 and TRBJ1-2; TRBD1 might be the D (5 bases). The CDR3 has 13 residues. The germline V gene has CDR1 SNHLY and CDR2 FYNNEI. V was shortened by 8 bases and J by 0 bases, with 10 bases between the two germline ends. The chain's CDR3 is CASGGVSNYGYTF. CDR3 nucleotide sequence: TGTGCCAGCGGAGGGGTCTCTAACTATGGCTACACCTTC.

The chain carries TRBV4-2 and TRBJ2-1, with no clear D. CDR1 is LGHNA and CDR2 is YNFKEQ in the germline V gene. Between the trimmed V and J ends, which lost 1 base and 0 bases, there was a span of 7 bases. The CDR3 length is 15 residues. The CDR3 nucleotides are TGTGCCAGCAGCCAAGGGCTAGGCTCCTACAATGAGCAGTTCTTC. It translates to CASSQGLGSYNEQFF.

CDR3 nucleotide sequence: TGTGCCAGCAGCCCGCAAGCTAGCGGGAGCGGGACCGGGGAGCTGTTTTTT. It specifies CASSPQASGSGTGELFF. The gene calls are TRBV7-3 and TRBJ2-2; TRBD2 matches 10 bases. The CDR3 loop spans 17 amino acids. CDR1 is SGHTA and CDR2 is FQGTGA in the germline V gene. J gave up 5 bases and V 5 bases, and 11 bases lay outside the gene matches.

The chain combines TRBV5-1 with TRBJ2-3; the match to TRBD2 covers 10 bases. The CDR3 consists of 15 residues. The V gene end was trimmed by 3 bases and the J gene end by 2 bases; junction bases not matched to a gene: 3. Germline values: CDR1 SGHRS, CDR2 YFSETQ. The CDR3 spells CASSSLAGATDTQYF. CDR3 nucleotides: TGCGCCAGCAGCTCGCTAGCGGGGGCCACAGATACGCAGTATTTT.

The count of this clone is one. The chain has TRBV5-1 and TRBJ1-1; 8 nucleotides agree with TRBD1. The ends lost 0 bases at V and 4 bases at J; junction bases unmatched: 11. This CDR3 spans 17 amino acids. Germline V CDR1 and CDR2: SGHRS, YFSETQ. The CDR3 nucleotides are TGCGCCAGCAGCTTGGGAGCAGGCAGGGGGCGGAGCACTGAAGCTTTCTTT. It specifies CASSLGAGRGRSTEAFF.

This chain links TRBV25-1 with TRBJ2-2; 10 nucleotides line up with TRBD1. The CDR3 loop spans 14 amino acids. With 5 bases clipped from V and 5 bases from J, the junction kept 2 bases outside the gene matches. Germline-derived CDR1 and CDR2 are MGHDK and SYGVNS. This CDR3 is CASSWTGGTGELFF. The CDR3 coding sequence is TGTGCCAGCAGTTGGACAGGGGGGACCGGGGAGCTGTTTTTT.

The rearrangement joins TRBV6-2 or TRBV6-3 to TRBJ1-2; D is perhaps TRBD1 (6 bases). V lost 6 bases to trimming and J lost 2 bases, with 28 bases between them. This CDR3 comprises 19 residues. Germline CDR1 MNHEY, CDR2 SVGEGT. CDR3 residues: CASSPQPPGHGGRNYGYTF. In DNA, the CDR3 is TGTGCCAGCAGCCCCCAACCCCCGGGACACGGGGGGAGGAACTATGGCTACACCTTC.